One TCR beta chain is described in this entry. This clone's antigen is unknown. No much larger clone exists at a distance of one base, and base qualities are not known. The CDR3 has 14 amino acids, counting the end cysteine and phenylalanine. The DNA shown is the 42-base CDR3, in frame from base 1. Germline trimming amounts to 5 bases on V and 9 bases on J, with 9 as the count of junction bases outside the gene matches. The CDR1 and CDR2 encoded by the germline V gene are SGHTA and FQGTGA. TCRbeta CDR3 regions were amplified from genomic DNA by means of the immunoSEQ Assay, a bias-controlled multiplex PCR. For the original study's pipeline: The number of nucleated cells in each sample was estimated by amplification of reference gene primers within the assay. Sequence reads were collapsed and filtered to measure the absolute abundance of every unique TCRbeta CDR3 rearrangement. Productive Simpson clonality was computed per sample as the square root of Simpson's diversity index over productive rearrangements. The table comes from immuneACCESS by way of TCRdb, which keeps in-frame sequences with V and J called. Part of the clones is missing from these tables; in studies checked, under half for an unresolved V gene and the rest for unknown reasons. V, J and clone size were drawn from that table, and D and trimming were deduced from the DNA. The sample table lists about 97,000 clones, over 75% of them with a count of one. The ten largest clones add up to 4% to 5.5% of the sample.

Collaborating institutions collected whole blood in K2EDTA tubes following their own protocols. Collaborator samples were shipped for TCRbeta analysis as frozen whole blood, isolated PBMCs, or DNA extracted from either sample type. This sample was included in a study of blood T cell repertoires in COVID-19 (dated by TCRdb to the early 2020s). Regarding the complete study: The collaborator samples originated in the United States, Italy and Spain and spanned the acute and convalescent phases of COVID-19. A de-identified subject ID, COVID-19 status, age in years and sex were almost always included in the sample metadata. Where HLA class I and class II types were available, the types were taken from metadata supplied by the sample provider, not from assay-based typing. A freely available public database, intended as a resource for researchers studying the immune response to SARS-CoV-2, is where the repertoires were released. Samples came from the ongoing ImmuneRACE study (first 160 participants) plus 1,254 subjects from 6 global collaborators. The prospective study material was composed of cDNA or gDNA derived from T cells, B-cell-depleted T cells, or PBMCs. Subjects who had been exposed to COVID-19, were actively infected with it, or had recovered from it provided the deeply sampled blood TCRbeta repertoires that made up the dataset. Points the paper makes about the study in general: How much clinical and demographic metadata was included differed by source and by participant, and the metadata was provided uncurated.

The rearrangement joined TRBV7-3 to TRBJ2-2; the central 7 bases match TRBD2. The sequencing sample was made of peripheral blood. The receptor's source is a man aged 55 to 69 with acute or convalescent COVID-19. The CDR3 region has the sequence CASSLSGTDRELFF. The base sequence is TGTGCCAGCAGCCTAAGCGGGACGGACAGGGAGCTGTTTTTT.